This section outlines one T cell receptor beta chain sequence together with its context. Its antigen remains unidentified. Base quality data are lacking; no much larger clone is found one base away. Per the germline V gene, SGHAT is the CDR1 and FQNNGV is the CDR2. The junction shows trimming of 5 bases on V and 6 bases on J, plus 8 bases between the germline ends. The CDR3 contains 12 residues, cysteine and phenylalanine counted. Only CDR3 DNA is held: 36 bases, read in frame from base 1. The data stem from a study of CD8+ T cells in alopecia areata (dated by TCRdb to about 2018). In the study overall: The treated patients, all with moderate-to-severe alopecia areata, were enrolled in an open-label pilot trial of oral tofacitinib given at 5 to 10 mg twice daily. Tofacitinib was given for 6 to 18 months, followed by 6 months of follow-up off drug to assess delayed response and recurrence. In treated patients, disease severity was measured using the SALT score, which gives the percentage of scalp surface area affected. In both human patients and the C3H/HeJ mouse model, the study applied high-throughput TCRbeta sequencing to look at T cell clonal expansion in alopecia areata. Scalp tissue and sorted CD4+ and CD8+ peripheral blood T cells from patchy and totalis/universalis alopecia areata patients and from healthy controls were covered by human TCRbeta sequencing. Patients on tofacitinib were biopsied at baseline and after 4 and 24 weeks of treatment, and several of the patients also had a later scalp biopsy. Clonality in the scalp was compared among normal scalp (n=4), patchy alopecia areata scalp (n=8), and alopecia totalis/universalis scalp (n=8). The RNA source kit depended on sample type: the PAXgene miRNA kit for fixed scalp, the miRNeasy kit for PBMCs, and the RNeasy kit for mouse skin. TCRbeta CDR3 regions were amplified by immunoSEQ multiplex PCR with 35 Vbeta forward and 13 Jbeta reverse primers.

The time point label on this specimen signifies: 4 weeks on oral tofacitinib. The treatment or condition label, read with the paper, signifies: oral pan-JAK inhibitor, 5-10 mg twice daily. From alopecia areata patients, peripheral blood was collected along with lesional scalp punch biopsies. PBMCs were isolated by density centrifugation and stained for CD3, CD4 and CD8, and CD4+ and CD8+ T cells were sorted on a FACSAria. The receptor library was made with the immunoSEQ multiplex PCR assay. RNA was extracted from all samples and reverse transcribed into cDNA, which served as template for TCR sequencing. First-strand cDNA was synthesized using SuperScript III with a 2:1 mix of oligo-dT and random hexamers. A synthetic immune receptor repertoire was used to assess amplification bias, and residual bias was removed computationally. From the authors' description of their analysis: Raw reads were preprocessed to remove errors, and CDR3 was defined according to IMGT conventions as the region from the conserved cysteine to phenylalanine. To get clonality, Shannon entropy was normalized by log2 of the number of productive unique TCRs and the result was subtracted from 1. Whether scalp clones were CD4 or CD8 was inferred by matching scalp TCRbeta sequences against CD4 and CD8 repertoires sorted from blood. The clones in this table, taken by TCRdb from immuneACCESS, are in-frame only. Not every clone is retained; where verified, under half of the shortfall comes from an unresolved V gene, and the cause of the rest is unknown. The V and J calls and the clone size are those of that table, but D and trimming were determined from the DNA. The sample data list about 210,000 clones, and under 70% of these were observed just once. 4% to 5% of the sample rests with the top ten.

The study at large found these results: Shared TCR sequences between patients were less evident than in mice, which may be partly attributable to HLA diversity in the patient population. During tofacitinib treatment, many expanded lesional clones stuck around in both scalp and blood, and this persistence may partly explain why relapse happens after treatment is stopped. Unlike mouse skin, which is dominated by gammadelta T cells, normal human skin has resident alphabeta T cells that are also sequenced, and this complicates analysis of the scalp TCR repertoire. Because the treated cohort was small and had just a single nonresponder, larger studies are needed to establish links between baseline CD8+ expansion and response. Higher clonality and more expanded CD8+ clones were observed in lesional scalp than in normal scalp, particularly in alopecia totalis/universalis, a finding suggestive of antigenic drive. Tofacitinib significantly lowered scalp clonality and the number of expanded CD8+ clones among the top 100 scalp clones.

The sequenced sample was CD4+ T cells sorted from blood, obtained at week 4, from a patient treated with tofacitinib. The sequence was obtained from a human donor with alopecia areata. The receptor chain draws on TRBV11-2 and TRBJ2-1, with the D gene not clear enough to name. CDR3 region: CASSRATNEQFF. The nucleotide sequence reads TGTGCCAGCAGCCGGGCGACCAATGAGCAGTTCTTC.